One sample yielded the 11 T cell receptor beta chains listed below, sequenced in a study of blood T cells in healthy people across ages. A second 7 to 11 cycle PCR used barcoded and J-beta primers. TCRdb processed the 5' RACE reads anew with MiXCR; each CDR3 protein has one entry. The table shows 790,000 or so distinct CDR3 sequences, with 45% to 70% occurring only once. The sequencing input was blood. The receptors derive from a man aged 35 to 55 in good health.

This chain connects TRBV27 to TRBJ2-7; no definite D call. Germline values: CDR1 MNHEY, CDR2 SMNVEV (reference sequence). Trimming cost V 4 bases and J 3 bases, with 22 bases left between them. This CDR3 has 17 residues. Here the CDR3 reads CASSSSGPSNPNYEQYF. CDR3 nucleotides: TGTGCCAGCAGTTCCTCCGGACCCTCCAACCCGAACTACGAGCAGTACTTC.

The chain uses TRBV20-1 and TRBJ2-5, with 7 bases that match TRBD2. Looked up from germline, CDR1 is DFQATT and CDR2 is SNEGSKA (reference sequence). The CDR3 runs 13 residues. V trimming: 5 bases; J trimming: 1 base; junction bases outside the gene matches: 4. This chain's CDR3 is CSAGERGQETQYF. In DNA, the CDR3 is TGCAGTGCTGGGGAGCGGGGCCAAGAGACCCAGTACTTC.

The chain uses TRBV28 and TRBJ2-1; D may be TRBD2 (6 bases). Germline V gene sequence: CDR1 MDHEN, CDR2 SYDVKM. This CDR3 is built from 15 residues. Deletions cut 8 bases from V and 11 bases from J, with 25 bases between. The CDR3 is CASVPLYLGGDKQFF. CDR3 DNA: TGTGCCAGCGTCCCTCTGTACCTCGGGGGAGATAAGCAGTTCTTC.

This clonotype showed up just a few times. V gene TRBV12-3 or TRBV12-4 combines with J gene TRBJ2-5; 11 bases fit TRBD2. Trimming removed 4 bases from V and 4 bases from J; junction bases left unmatched: 5. The CDR3 runs 15 residues. The CDR3 region has the DNA TGTGCCAGCAGTTCGGGACTAGCGGAGGGAGAGACCCAGTACTTC. This encodes CASSSGLAEGETQYF.

This clonotype was seen only a few times. The chain links TRBV9 to TRBJ2-3, with D maybe TRBD2 (6 bases). The CDR3 totals 15 residues. Germline V lookup: CDR1 SGDLS, CDR2 YYNGEE. The V gene lost 1 base and the J gene lost 9 bases, with 18 bases spanning the gap. For the CDR3, the DNA is TGTGCCAGCAGCGTAAATCCCGGGACTGGCGCCACGCAGTATTTT. It yields the protein CASSVNPGTGATQYF.

The CDR3 DNA follows: TGCAGTGCTCAAATACCCGGGACTGGCGGGACGATATCCTACGAGCAGTACTTC. Its protein is CSAQIPGTGGTISYEQYF. J is TRBJ2-7 and V is TRBV20-1; possibly TRBD2 for D (6 bases). The CDR3 is 18 residues long. Germline-derived CDR1 and CDR2 are DFQATT and SNEGSKA (reference sequence). With 5 bases removed from V and 1 base from J, the gap between germline ends came to 27 bases.

The J gene is TRBJ2-7, the V gene TRBV14; D is unresolved. Trimming took off 1 base at V and 0 bases at J, with 10 bases between the two ends. This CDR3 is 15 amino acids long. The germline gives CDR1 SGHDN, CDR2 FVKESK. CDR3 in DNA: TGTGCCAGCAGCCAAGCTACGGAGATCTCCTACGAGCAGTACTTC. This encodes CASSQATEISYEQYF.

This clonotype was seen a handful of times. The chain links TRBV4-1 to TRBJ2-7; 8 nucleotides match TRBD1. The V gene's germline CDR1 is MGHRA and CDR2 YSYEKL. This CDR3 contains 16 residues. The V gene end was trimmed by 3 bases and the J gene end by 2 bases; junction bases not matched to a gene: 9. In nucleotides, the CDR3 is TGCGCCAGCAGCCACCGATGGGGACAGGCCCCCTACGAGCAGTACTTC. Encoded protein: CASSHRWGQAPYEQYF.

V and J are TRBV27 and TRBJ2-7; TRBD1 might be the D (7 bases). V was cut by 5 bases and J by 0 bases, with 17 bases left in between. The CDR3 loop spans 16 amino acids. The V gene's germline CDR1 is MNHEY and CDR2 SMNVEV (reference sequence). CDR3 loop: CASSRQGLASSYEQYF. The DNA of the CDR3 is TGTGCCAGCAGTCGACAGGGACTGGCAAGCTCCTACGAGCAGTACTTC.

The chain links TRBV5-5 to TRBJ1-5; D unclear. V lost 2 bases, J lost 2 bases, and 8 bases lay in between. The CDR3 is made up of 14 amino acids. Germline V gene sequence: CDR1 SGHKS, CDR2 YYEKEE (reference sequence). Here the CDR3 DNA reads TGTGCCAGCAGCTTCAATTTTGGCAATCAGCCCCAGCATTTT. Its protein product is CASSFNFGNQPQHF.

The chain carries TRBV12-3 or TRBV12-4 and TRBJ1-6; maybe TRBD1 (5 bases). The CDR3 sequence is 16 residues long. Between the trimmed V and J ends, which lost 5 bases and 10 bases, there was a span of 21 bases. CDR3 DNA: TGTGCCAGCAGTCTCCGGGACCCAACCTATGAGTCACCCCTCCACTTT. This translates into CASSLRDPTYESPLHF.